These 9 T cell receptor beta chains came from one sample sequenced in a study of cytomegalovirus exposure and HLA in healthy donors. A multiplex PCR was run with 60 Vbeta primers and 13 Jbeta primers. TCRdb's copy holds only in-frame clones and misses some; the assay was immunoSEQ multiplex PCR. The sample has about 160,000 clones, around 76% seen once; the top ten hold roughly 2%. The sequencing input was PBMCs. These receptors all come from a female donor in good health and CMV-seronegative.

This chain uses TRBV2 with TRBJ1-5; D might be TRBD1 (5 bases). This CDR3 comprises 15 residues. Trimming left V 1 base short and J 5 bases short, with 12 bases between. Germline assignment: CDR1 SNHLY and CDR2 FYNNEI. The CDR3 protein is CASSEGGGRDQPQHF. Here the CDR3 DNA reads TGTGCCAGCAGTGAAGGCGGGGGTAGGGATCAGCCCCAGCATTTT.

The chain uses TRBV10-3 and TRBJ1-1; 8 bases agree with TRBD1. CDR3 size: 14 residues. Trimming at V came to 11 bases and at J to 1 base, leaving 9 bases not matched to a gene. Germline lookup yields CDR1 ENHRY and CDR2 SYGVKD. CDR3: CAGRQGSSNTEAFF. The CDR3 DNA reads as TGTGCCGGACGACAGGGGTCCTCGAACACTGAAGCTTTCTTT.

The chain has TRBV7-3 and TRBJ1-1; TRBD1 might be the D (6 bases). The CDR3 runs 15 residues. V dropped 5 bases and J dropped 4 bases, with 17 bases sitting between them. Germline V gene data show CDR1 as SGHTA and CDR2 as FQGTGA. The CDR3 region has the DNA TGTGCCAGCAGCACGGGACATCATAAAGGCACTGAAGCTTTCTTT. Translated: CASSTGHHKGTEAFF.

The CDR3 nucleotides are TGTGCCAGCAGCCCCCGCGCGGGAGGGCCCTACGAGCAGTACTTC. This sequence encodes CASSPRAGGPYEQYF. The chain couples TRBV6-5 to TRBJ2-7, with 9 bases lining up with TRBD2. The CDR3 sequence is 15 residues long. V lost 6 bases to trimming and J lost 2 bases; unmatched junction nucleotides: 8. Germline V gives CDR1 MNHEY, CDR2 SVGAGI.

This chain joins TRBV19 and TRBJ2-3, with 9 bases matching TRBD2. Germline V gives CDR1 LNHDA, CDR2 SQIVND (reference sequence). Unmatched junction bases numbered 5, after V lost 7 bases and J lost 0 bases. This CDR3 comprises 15 residues. Here the CDR3 reads CASKVSGGSTDTQYF. The CDR3 DNA reads as TGTGCCAGTAAGGTTAGCGGGGGTAGCACAGATACGCAGTATTTT.

The J gene is TRBJ2-5, the V gene TRBV2, with TRBD1 matching 8 bases. The length of the CDR3 is 14 residues. The V gene end was trimmed by 5 bases and the J gene end by 2 bases; junction bases not matched to a gene: 4. Germline CDR1 and CDR2: SNHLY and FYNNEI. For the CDR3, the DNA is TGTGCCAGCAGTCTGAGGACAGGGCAAGAGACCCAGTACTTC. It encodes CASSLRTGQETQYF. The variable domain in full, with the rest retrieved from reference TRBV2 and TRBJ2-5, is EPEVTQTPSHQVTQMGQEVILRCVPISNHLYFYWYRQILGQKVEFLVSFYNNEISEKSEIFDDQFSVERPDGSNFTLKIRSTKLEDSAMYFCASSLRTGQETQYFGPGTRLLVL.

The genes are TRBV11-2 and TRBJ2-5, with 15 bases lining up with TRBD2. Germline loops: CDR1 SGHAT, CDR2 FQNNGV. The CDR3 consists of 17 residues. With V trimmed by 0 bases and J by 2 bases, 1 base remained unmatched. CDR3 loop: CASSLEGLAGGQETQYF. As DNA, the CDR3 is TGTGCCAGCAGCTTAGAAGGACTAGCGGGGGGGCAAGAGACCCAGTACTTC.

This clone has just one count. The gene calls are TRBV10-2 and TRBJ1-3; unclear D gene. The CDR3 contains 15 residues. Germline V CDR1 and CDR2: WSHSY, SAAADI. The V and J ends lost 1 base and 0 bases respectively, with 7 bases between them. The CDR3 DNA is TGCGCCAGCAGTGAGTGGAGGTCCTCTGGAAACACCATATATTTT. Residues: CASSEWRSSGNTIYF.

This sequence joins TRBV5-1 and TRBJ2-5; 12 bases line up with TRBD2. The CDR3 totals 17 residues. V was pared by 0 bases and J by 0 bases, with 3 bases of the junction left unmatched. CDR1 is SGHRS, CDR2 YFSETQ, per germline. The CDR3 sequence: CASSLAGLAGHQETQYF. In DNA form, the CDR3 reads TGCGCCAGCAGCTTGGCCGGACTAGCGGGACACCAAGAGACCCAGTACTTC.